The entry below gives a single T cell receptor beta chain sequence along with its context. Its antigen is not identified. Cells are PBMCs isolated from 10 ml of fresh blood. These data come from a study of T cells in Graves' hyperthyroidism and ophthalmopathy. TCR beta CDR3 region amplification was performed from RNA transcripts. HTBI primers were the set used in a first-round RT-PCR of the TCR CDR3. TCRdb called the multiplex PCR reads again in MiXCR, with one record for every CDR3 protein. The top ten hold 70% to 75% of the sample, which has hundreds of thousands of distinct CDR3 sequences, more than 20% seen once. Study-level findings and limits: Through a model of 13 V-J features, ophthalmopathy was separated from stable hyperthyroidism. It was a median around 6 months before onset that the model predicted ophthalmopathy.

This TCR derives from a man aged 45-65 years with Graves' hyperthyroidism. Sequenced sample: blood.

The CDR3 loop is CSATNRGRNEKLFF. The CDR3 DNA follows: TGCAGTGCGACTAACAGGGGAAGGAATGAAAAACTGTTTTTT. J is TRBJ1-4 and V is TRBV20-1; 7 bases agree with TRBD1. The CDR3 totals 14 residues. V lost 6 bases and J lost 5; bases outside the gene matches: 9. CDR1 is DFQATT, CDR2 SNEGSKA, per germline (reference sequence).